This T cell receptor beta chain was sequenced in a study of early T cells in non-severe SARS-CoV-2 infection. This clonotype came up a few times. TCRdb analysed the 5' RACE reads with MiXCR anew, one entry per CDR3 protein. The sample has roughly 93,000 distinct CDR3 sequences, 11% seen once. CDR1 is MDHEN and CDR2 is SYDVKM in the germline V gene. The CDR3 totals 13 residues. With 6 bases removed from V and 2 bases from J, the gap between germline ends came to 11 bases. The sequenced material came from whole blood. V and J are TRBV28 and TRBJ2-7; D is perhaps TRBD1 (6 bases). This receptor was identified in an adult who was a healthcare worker with PCR-confirmed SARS-CoV-2 infection or an uninfected control (not recorded which). The CDR3 reads CASSITGTYEQYF. CDR3 in DNA: TGTGCCAGCAGCATTACAGGGACCTACGAGCAGTACTTC.